This note documents a single T cell receptor beta chain sequence. Its antigen is unidentified. Some clones are missing from TCRdb's copy, which holds only in-frame ones; the method was immunoSEQ multiplex PCR. The sample contains approximately 1.9 million clones, 93% of which appear only once. Deletions cut 0 bases from V and 2 bases from J, with 16 bases between. The CDR3 length is 17 residues. Per the germline V gene, CDR1 is LNHNV and CDR2 is YYDKDF (reference sequence). Naive-designated CD8 cells lacked CD45RO, were positively enriched for CCR7, and omitted terminally differentiated effector memory CD45RA+ cells. Every contributor of samples was a Caucasian grown-up residing in Nashville, Tennessee. The sample originates from a study of shared clonotypes between healthy human individuals. Across the study: Contributing individuals were a couple of females and three males aged 18 to 49. Used for every donor were three CD4 naive, three CD4 memory, two CD8 naive and one CD8 memory plate. Study observations and caveats: Larger estimated richness was generally seen in naive subsets than in memory subsets.

The V call is TRBV15, the J call TRBJ1-2, with D possibly being TRBD1 (6 bases). What was sequenced was naive CD8+ T cells from PBMCs. The sequence came from a man younger than 35 in good health. Some clones in this sample may be carry-over from other donors' samples. CDR3 loop: CATSRDAAEQGNYGYTF. DNA for the CDR3: TGTGCCACCAGCAGAGATGCCGCCGAGCAGGGGAACTATGGCTACACCTTC.